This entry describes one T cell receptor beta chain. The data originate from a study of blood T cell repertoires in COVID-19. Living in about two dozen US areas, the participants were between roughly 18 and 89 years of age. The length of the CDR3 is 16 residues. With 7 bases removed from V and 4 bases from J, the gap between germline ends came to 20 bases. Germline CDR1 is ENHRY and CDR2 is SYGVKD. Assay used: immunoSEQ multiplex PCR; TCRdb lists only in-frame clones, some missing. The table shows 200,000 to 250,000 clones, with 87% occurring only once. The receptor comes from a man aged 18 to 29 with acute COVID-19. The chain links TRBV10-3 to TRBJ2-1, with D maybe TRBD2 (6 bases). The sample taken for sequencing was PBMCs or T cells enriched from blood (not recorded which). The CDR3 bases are TGTGCCATCACCAAGGAGACGGCTAGCGATTACAATGAGCAGTTCTTC. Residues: CAITKETASDYNEQFF.